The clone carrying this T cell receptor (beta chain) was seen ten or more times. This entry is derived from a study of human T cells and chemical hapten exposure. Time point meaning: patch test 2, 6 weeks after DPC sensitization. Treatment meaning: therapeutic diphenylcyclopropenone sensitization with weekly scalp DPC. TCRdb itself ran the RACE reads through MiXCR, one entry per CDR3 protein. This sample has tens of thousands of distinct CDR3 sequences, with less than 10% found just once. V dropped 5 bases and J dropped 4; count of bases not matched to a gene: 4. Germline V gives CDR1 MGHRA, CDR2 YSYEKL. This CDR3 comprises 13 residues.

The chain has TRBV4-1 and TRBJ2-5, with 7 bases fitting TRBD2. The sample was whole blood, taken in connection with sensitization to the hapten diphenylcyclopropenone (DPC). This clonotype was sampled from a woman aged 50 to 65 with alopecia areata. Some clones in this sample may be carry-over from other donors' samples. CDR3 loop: CASSLLAGETQYF. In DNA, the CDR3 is TGCGCCAGCAGCTTATTAGCGGGAGAGACCCAGTACTTC.